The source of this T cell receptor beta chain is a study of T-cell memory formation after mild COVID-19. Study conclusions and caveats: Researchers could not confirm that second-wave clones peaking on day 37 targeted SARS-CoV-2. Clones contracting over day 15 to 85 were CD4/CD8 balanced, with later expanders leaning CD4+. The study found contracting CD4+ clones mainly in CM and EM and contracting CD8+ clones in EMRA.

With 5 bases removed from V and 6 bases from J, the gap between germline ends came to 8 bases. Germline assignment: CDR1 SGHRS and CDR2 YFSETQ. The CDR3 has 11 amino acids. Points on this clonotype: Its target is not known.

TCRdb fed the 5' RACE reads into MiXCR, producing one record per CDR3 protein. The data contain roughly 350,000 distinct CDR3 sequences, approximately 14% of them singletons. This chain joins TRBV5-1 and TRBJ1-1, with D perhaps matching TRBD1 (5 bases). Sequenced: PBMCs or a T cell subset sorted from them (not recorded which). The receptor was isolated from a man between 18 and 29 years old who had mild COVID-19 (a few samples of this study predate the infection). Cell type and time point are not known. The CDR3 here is CASRGESEAFF. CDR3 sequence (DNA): TGCGCCAGCAGGGGGGAATCTGAAGCTTTCTTT.